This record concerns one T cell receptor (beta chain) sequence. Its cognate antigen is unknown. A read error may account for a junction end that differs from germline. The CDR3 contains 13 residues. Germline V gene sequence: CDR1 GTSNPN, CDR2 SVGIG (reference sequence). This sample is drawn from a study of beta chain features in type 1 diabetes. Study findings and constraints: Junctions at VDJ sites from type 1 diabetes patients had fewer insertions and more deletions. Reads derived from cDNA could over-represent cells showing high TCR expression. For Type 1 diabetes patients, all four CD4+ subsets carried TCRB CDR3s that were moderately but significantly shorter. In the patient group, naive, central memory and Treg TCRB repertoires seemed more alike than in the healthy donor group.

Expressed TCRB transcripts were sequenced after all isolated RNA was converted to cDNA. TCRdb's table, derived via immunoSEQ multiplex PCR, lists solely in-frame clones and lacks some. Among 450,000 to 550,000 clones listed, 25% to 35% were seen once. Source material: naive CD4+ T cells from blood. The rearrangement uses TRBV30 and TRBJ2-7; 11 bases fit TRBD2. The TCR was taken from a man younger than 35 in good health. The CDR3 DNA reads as TGTGCCTGGAGTAGTAGCGGGAGGGCCGTGAATCACTTC. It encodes CAWSSSGRAVNHF. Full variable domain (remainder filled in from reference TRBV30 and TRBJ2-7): SQTIHQWPATLVQPVGSPLSLECTVEGTSNPNLYWYRQAAGRGLQLLFYSVGIGQISSEVPQNLSASRPQDRQFILSSKKLLLSDSGFYLCAWSSSGRAVNHFGPGTRLTVT.